This record covers a single T cell receptor beta chain. As yet, its antigen is unknown. The data were taken from a study of T cell responses to AZD1222 COVID-19 vaccine. Study-level results: Only after the peak T cell response were repertoires sampled. Researchers report vaccine-associated CD4 TCRs spanning spike, with dominance at 160-218 and 743-854. Only a handful of individuals given AZD1222 were seropositive at baseline.

V was clipped by 3 bases and J by 7 bases, with 10 bases between them. Germline V CDR1 and CDR2: SGHVS, FNYEAQ. The CDR3 has 14 amino acids. The repertoire was sequenced with immunoSEQ multiplex PCR; TCRdb's copy has only in-frame clones and lacks some. Of around 130,000 clones in the sample, roughly 88% were seen once. The receptor was isolated from an adult in good health. The chain links TRBV7-6 to TRBJ1-6; no definite D call. Specimen: peripheral blood, collected on day 0 of AZD1222 vaccination. The CDR3 loop is CASSLMPPNSPLHF. CDR3 nucleotide sequence: TGTGCCAGCAGCTTGATGCCCCCCAATTCACCCCTCCACTTT.